This T cell receptor (beta chain) was captured by sequencing in a study of blood T cell repertoires in COVID-19. Study as a whole: Spain, Italy and the United States supplied samples that represented acute and convalescent COVID-19. PBMCs, B-cell-depleted T cells, or T cells were the source of the cDNA or gDNA that made up the material.

Per the original methods: Scientists estimated how many nucleated cells there were by amplifying reference gene primers. Profiling relied on immunoSEQ multiplex PCR, and the TCRdb table lists in-frame clones only, not all of them. The DNA was the basis for D and trimming; V, J and clone size are from that table. The sample lists 72,000 or so clones; roughly 86% were seen once. Only a few counts were recorded for this clone. CDR1 MDHEN and CDR2 SYDVKM come from the germline V gene. V gave up 6 bases and J gave up 7 bases, with 10 bases separating them. The CDR3 length is 12 residues. The receptor comes from a woman aged 55-69 years with acute or convalescent COVID-19. What was sequenced was peripheral blood. The J gene is TRBJ1-5, the V gene TRBV28, with no clear D. The CDR3 region has the DNA TGTGCCAGCAGGGGAGCCAACCAGCCCCAGCATTTT. It translates to CASRGANQPQHF. The variable domain in full, completed from reference TRBV28 and TRBJ1-5, reads DVKVTQSSRYLVKRTGEKVFLECVQDMDHENMFWYRQDPGLGLRLIYFSYDVKMKEKGDIPEGYSVSREKKERFSLILESASTNQTSMYLCASRGANQPQHFGDGTRLSIL.